The source of this T cell receptor beta chain is a study of monozygotic twins with inflammatory bowel disease. Points from the study as a whole: Diversity of TCRbeta measured by inverse Simpson was lower in IBD patients than in healthy co-twins.

With no T cell sorting beforehand, total RNA was isolated from whole blood. A word on this clonotype: Its target is unknown.

The CDR3 covers 14 residues. Germline CDR1 reads SGHRS; CDR2 reads YFSETQ. UMIs were attached via template switching, each with a 6-nucleotide sample barcode. From its re-call of the 5' RACE reads, TCRdb lists each CDR3 protein once, without DNA. The sample data list roughly 330,000 distinct CDR3 sequences. V is TRBV5-1 and J is TRBJ2-5; the TCRdb D gene call, TRBD1, has no DNA to confirm it. This TCR was sampled from a human donor with ulcerative colitis or Crohn's disease, or a healthy co-twin of an affected twin (not recorded which). The sample taken for sequencing was blood. The CDR3 loop reads CASRPQTSKETQYF.